One sample yielded the 28 T cell receptor beta chains listed below, sequenced in a study of blood T cells in healthy people across ages. Combining a sample-barcoded 5' primer with a J-beta primer mix, a second PCR ran for roughly 6 to 11 cycles. Using its own MiXCR run on the 5' RACE reads, TCRdb lists one record per CDR3 protein. The sample has 600,000 or so distinct CDR3 sequences; roughly 31% are singletons. Material: blood. Every receptor here comes from a woman aged 80 or older in good health.

This clonotype occurred many times. For the CDR3, the DNA is TGTGCCAGCAGCTTAGATCAGGGGATTAACTATGGCTACACCTTC. This codes for CASSLDQGINYGYTF. V usage is TRBV13 and J usage is TRBJ1-2; D is possibly TRBD1 (6 bases). CDR1 and CDR2 from the germline V gene are PRHDT and FYEKMQ (reference sequence). The CDR3 is 15 residues long. Trimming took 1 base from V and 1 from J, leaving 10 bases between them. Using reference TRBV13 and TRBJ1-2 for the parts outside the CDR3, the full variable domain is AAGVIQSPRHLIKEKRETATLKCYPIPRHDTVYWYQQGPGQDPQFLISFYEKMQSDKGSIPDRFSAQQFSDYHSELNMSSLELGDSALYFCASSLDQGINYGYTFGSGTRLTVV.

The chain is built from TRBV7-8 and TRBJ2-7, with D possibly matching TRBD1 (6 bases). The J call may be mistaken, given a closer DNA end match to TRBJ2-5. Per the germline V gene, CDR1 is SGHVS and CDR2 is FQNEAQ. The CDR3 runs to 13 residues. The CDR3 sequence: CASSTDRRETQYF. As DNA, the CDR3 is TGTGCCAGCAGCACGGACAGACGAGAGACCCAGTACTTC.

At least ten counts were recorded for this clonotype. The rearrangement joins TRBV2 to TRBJ2-1; 9 bases line up with TRBD2. The CDR3 spans 14 residues. V trimming: 4 bases; J trimming: 9 bases; junction bases outside the gene matches: 7. Germline V gene sequence: CDR1 SNHLY, CDR2 FYNNEI. CDR3 residues: CASSARTSAGEQFF. The CDR3 coding sequence is TGTGCCAGCAGTGCCAGGACTAGCGCGGGTGAGCAGTTCTTC.

This clonotype turned up a few times. The chain links TRBV28 to TRBJ1-5; 8 nucleotides align to TRBD1. CDR1 MDHEN and CDR2 SYDVKM come from the germline V gene. This CDR3 contains 14 residues. V was pared by 2 bases and J by 7 bases, with 4 bases of the junction left unmatched. The CDR3 sequence is CASSLGQGLQPQHF. CDR3 nucleotide sequence: TGTGCCAGCAGTTTAGGACAGGGATTACAGCCCCAGCATTTT.

This clonotype showed up many times. J is TRBJ2-1 and V is TRBV5-1; D unresolved. The CDR3 is 17 residues long. V lost 0 bases and J lost 0, with 13 bases in between. Germline V gene lookup returns CDR1 SGHRS and CDR2 YFSETQ. The CDR3 DNA is TGCGCCAGCAGCTTGGATCCCACGATAAGCTCCTACAATGAGCAGTTCTTC. Amino acid sequence: CASSLDPTISSYNEQFF.

In the case of this clonotype: A much larger clone is a single base away; this may be a read error. The chain has TRBV29-1 and TRBJ2-7; the match to TRBD2 covers 7 bases. The CDR3 runs 14 residues. The junction had 9 bases not matched to a gene; V was cut back by 6 bases and J by 1 base. Germline V gene data show CDR1 as SQVTM and CDR2 as ANQGSEA. Here the CDR3 reads CSVWGRGGSYEQYF. DNA of the CDR3: TGCAGCGTATGGGGACGGGGAGGGTCCTACGAGCAGTACTTC.

This clonotype was observed a handful of times. This chain joins TRBV2 and TRBJ2-5; TRBD1 is a possible D gene (6 bases). The CDR3 is made up of 14 amino acids. The V gene's germline CDR1 is SNHLY and CDR2 FYNNEI. V shed 4 bases and J shed 4 bases, with 13 bases lying between them. CDR3 nucleotide sequence: TGTGCCAGCAGTGCAGGGGCCGCGGGAGAGACCCAGTACTTC. It codes for CASSAGAAGETQYF.

This clonotype was seen at least ten times. The rearrangement joins TRBV27 to TRBJ2-1; D is perhaps TRBD2 (7 bases). Germline V gene lookup returns CDR1 MNHEY and CDR2 SMNVEV (reference sequence). This CDR3 region has 17 residues. V shed 6 bases and J shed 6 bases, with 24 bases lying between them. CDR3 sequence reads: CASSPRGAGISLNEQFF. The CDR3 DNA reads as TGTGCCAGCAGCCCCCGGGGGGCGGGGATCTCCCTCAATGAGCAGTTCTTC.

In its sample, this clonotype was seen many times. V is TRBV6-2 or TRBV6-3 and J is TRBJ1-1; D remains unclear. From germline, CDR1 is MNHEY and CDR2 SVGEGT. The CDR3 loop spans 14 amino acids. V dropped 0 bases and J dropped 0 bases, with 5 bases sitting between them. The CDR3 region has the DNA TGTGCCAGCAGTTACTCATCCCTGAACACTGAAGCTTTCTTT. Protein sequence: CASSYSSLNTEAFF.

This clonotype occurred a few times. The rearrangement uses TRBV10-3 and TRBJ1-5; 8 bases map to TRBD1. Germline lookup yields CDR1 ENHRY and CDR2 SYGVKD. CDR3 length: 15 residues. The V and J ends lost 10 bases and 0 bases, in that order; junction bases with no gene match: 8. The CDR3 DNA reads TGTGCCACCACCCAGGGGGCCGATAGCAATCAGCCCCAGCATTTT. Residues: CATTQGADSNQPQHF.

This clonotype was seen at least ten times. V usage is TRBV3-1 and J usage is TRBJ1-5, with TRBD1 as a possible D gene (6 bases). The CDR3 consists of 14 residues. Per germline, CDR1 LGHDT and CDR2 YNNKEL (reference sequence). V was cut by 5 bases and J by 2 bases, with 10 bases left in between. For the CDR3, the DNA is TGTGCCAGCAGCGCACAGGGTGGCAATCAGCCCCAGCATTTT. Its protein product is CASSAQGGNQPQHF.

Notes on this clonotype: A read error is possible here, since a much larger clone lies one base away. This sequence joins TRBV25-1 and TRBJ1-1; TRBD1 might be the D (5 bases). CDR1 MGHDK and CDR2 SYGVNS come from the germline V gene. CDR3 length: 13 amino acids. CDR3 bases: TGTGCCAGCAGGGAATTTGGGGCCCCTGAAGCTTTCTTT. Its protein is CASREFGAPEAFF.

This clonotype was counted ten times or more. J is TRBJ2-7 and V is TRBV4-2; the D is unclear. The CDR3 runs to 15 residues. Per the germline V gene, CDR1 is LGHNA and CDR2 is YNFKEQ. V lost 0 bases, J lost 7 bases, and 16 bases lay in between. In nucleotides, the CDR3 is TGTGCCAGCAGCCAAGAGTCGTCCTCTTCTTGGGAGCAGTACTTC. Protein: CASSQESSSSWEQYF.

The V and J genes are TRBV9 and TRBJ2-5; 7 bases fit TRBD2. This CDR3 has 14 residues. V gave up 4 bases and J gave up 5 bases; unmatched junction bases: 8. Germline assignment: CDR1 SGDLS and CDR2 YYNGEE. As DNA, the CDR3 is TGTGCCAGCAGCTTTGACATGGGGGGGGAGACCCAGTACTTC. Protein: CASSFDMGGETQYF.

About this clonotype: One junction end disagrees with the germline gene, perhaps due to a read error. The J gene is TRBJ1-6, the V gene TRBV9; the D gene is possibly TRBD1 (5 bases). Germline V gene data show CDR1 as SGDLS and CDR2 as YYNGEE. CDR3 size: 14 residues. This CDR3 reads CTSSPGTHNSPLHF. CDR3 bases: TGTACCAGCAGCCCCGGGACCCATAATTCACCCCTCCACTTT.

This clonotype was counted ten times or more. This chain joins TRBV21-1 and TRBJ2-5. TRBV21-1 is given as a pseudogene. The CDR3 loop spans 13 amino acids. The CDR3 protein is CASSNVSQETQYF. In DNA, the CDR3 is TGTGCCAGCAGCAACGTCTCCCAAGAGACCCAGTACTTC.

About this clonotype: The junction does not match germline at one end; this may be a read error. The J gene is TRBJ1-1, the V gene TRBV18; D call uncertain. Looked up from germline, CDR1 is KGHSH and CDR2 is LQKENI. The CDR3 length is 13 residues. CDR3 protein: CACSPGWGTEAFF. In DNA form, the CDR3 reads TGTGCCTGCTCACCGGGTTGGGGCACTGAAGCTTTCTTT. The full variable domain, in which reference TRBV18 and TRBJ1-1 provide the parts outside the CDR3, is NAGVMQNPRHLVRRRGQEARLRCSPMKGHSHVYWYRQLPEEGLKFMVYLQKENIIDESGMPKERFSAEFPKEGPSILRIQQVVRGDSAAYFCACSPGWGTEAFFGQGTRLTVV.

This clonotype was recorded at least ten times. This chain joins TRBV4-1 and TRBJ2-3; a weak D match, TRBD2 (6 bases). CDR1 is MGHRA and CDR2 is YSYEKL in the germline V gene. Trimming left V 4 bases short and J 3 bases short, with 14 bases between. This CDR3 comprises 15 residues. The CDR3 sequence is CASSPTMGRTDTQYF. CDR3 nucleotides: TGCGCCAGCAGCCCAACAATGGGGAGGACAGATACGCAGTATTTT.

The chain carries TRBV7-6 and TRBJ2-7, with a tentative D call TRBD1 (6 bases). Near its end, the DNA agrees better with TRBJ2-5, so the J call may be wrong. In germline, CDR1 is SGHVS, CDR2 FNYEAQ. The CDR3 has 14 amino acids. CDR3 protein: CASSLRGGSETQYF. The DNA for the CDR3 is TGTGCCAGCAGCTTACGAGGGGGTTCGGAGACCCAGTACTTC.

In its sample, this clonotype was seen once. In DNA, the CDR3 is TGTGCCAGCAGCTTGTTACTGGGGCCATACAATGAGCAGTTCTTC. Protein product: CASSLLLGPYNEQFF. The J gene is TRBJ2-1, the V gene TRBV7-2; D possibly corresponds to TRBD1 (5 bases). CDR3 length: 15 residues. Per germline, CDR1 SGHTA and CDR2 FQGNSA. With 3 bases removed from V and 4 bases from J, the gap between germline ends came to 13 bases.

As for this clonotype: A much larger clone sits a single nucleotide away, making a read error possible. This chain uses TRBV7-2 with TRBJ2-7; D may be TRBD2 (6 bases). Trimming took off 5 bases at V and 7 bases at J, with 21 bases between the two ends. Germline V gene data show CDR1 as SGHTA and CDR2 as FQGNSA. The CDR3 sequence is 15 residues long. The chain's CDR3 is CASSPGTFSRDEQYF. CDR3 in DNA: TGTGCCAGCAGCCCCGGGACTTTTTCGAGGGATGAGCAGTACTTC. The whole variable domain, filled in from reference TRBV7-2 and TRBJ2-7, reads GAGVSQSPSNKVTEKGKDVELRCDPISGHTALYWYRQSLGQGLEFLIYFQGNSAPDKSGLPSDRFSAERTGGSVSTLTIQRTQQEDSAVYLCASSPGTFSRDEQYFGPGTRLTVT.

In regard to this clonotype: This may arise from a read error, as a much more abundant clone is one base away. V is TRBV15 and J is TRBJ2-1; D call uncertain. The CDR3 is made up of 11 amino acids. Germline V gene sequence: CDR1 LNHNV, CDR2 YYDKDF (reference sequence). The V end lost 0 bases, the J end lost 12 bases, and 6 bases lay between the germline ends. The CDR3 DNA sequence: TGTGCCACCAGCAGAGAGTATGGGCAGTTCTTC. Translation: CATSREYGQFF.

This clonotype has ten or more counts. The genes are TRBV18 and TRBJ2-7, with TRBD1 matching 8 bases. The V gene's germline CDR1 is KGHSH and CDR2 LQKENI. The V gene end was trimmed by 3 bases and the J gene end by 7 bases; junction bases not matched to a gene: 11. The CDR3 covers 15 residues. Written as DNA, the CDR3 is TGTGCCAGCTCACCCCGGACCGGACAGGGCGGGGAGCAGTACTTC. Amino acid sequence: CASSPRTGQGGEQYF.

This clonotype was recorded once. Being one base from a much bigger clone, this may be a read error. CDR3 sequence (DNA): TGTGCCAGTAGTATAGACGACAGGACAAACTACGAGCAGTTCTTC. Its protein product is CASSIDDRTNYEQFF. The gene calls are TRBV19 and TRBJ2-1; maybe TRBD1 (6 bases). Germline loops: CDR1 LNHDA, CDR2 SQIVND (reference sequence). Trimming cost V 0 bases and J 10 bases, with 16 bases left between them. The CDR3 contains 15 residues.

This clonotype was observed at least ten times. The chain links TRBV9 to TRBJ2-5; perhaps TRBD2 as D (5 bases). The CDR3 has 12 amino acids. V gave up 3 bases and J gave up 3 bases, with 6 bases separating them. Per germline, CDR1 SGDLS and CDR2 YYNGEE. Here the CDR3 reads CASSAREETQYF. The CDR3 DNA follows: TGTGCCAGCAGCGCGAGGGAAGAGACCCAGTACTTC.

This clonotype was observed many times. The rearrangement uses TRBV5-5 and TRBJ2-7, with a tentative D call TRBD1 (5 bases). This CDR3 is built from 15 residues. Trimming took off 3 bases at V and 0 bases at J, with 13 bases between the two ends. The germline V gene has CDR1 SGHKS and CDR2 YYEKEE (reference sequence). The DNA for the CDR3 is TGTGCCAGCAGCTCCCCGACAGTCAGCTCCTACGAGCAGTACTTC. Its translation: CASSSPTVSSYEQYF.

This clonotype has ten or more counts. The J gene is TRBJ2-3, the V gene TRBV11-2; no reliable D call. Germline-derived CDR1 and CDR2 are SGHAT and FQNNGV. With 2 bases removed from V and 0 bases from J, the gap between germline ends came to 9 bases. This CDR3 comprises 15 residues. CDR3 bases: TGTGCCAGCAGCTTACGGGCAGCTAGCACAGATACGCAGTATTTT. Translating it yields CASSLRAASTDTQYF.

This clonotype showed up just a few times. The rearrangement joins TRBV27 to TRBJ1-4; D remains ambiguous. This CDR3 has 14 amino acids. V lost 0 bases and J 8 bases, leaving 10 bases between the germline ends. Germline CDR1 and CDR2: MNHEY and SMNVEV (reference sequence). This chain's CDR3 is CASSLSAGGEKLFF. In DNA form, the CDR3 reads TGTGCCAGCAGTTTATCGGCAGGAGGGGAAAAACTGTTTTTT.